The rows below give T cell receptor beta chains drawn from one sample of a study of T cell responses to AZD1222 COVID-19 vaccine. Sequencing was performed with immunoSEQ multiplex PCR; in TCRdb, only in-frame clones are kept and a portion is missing. The profile shows fewer than 120,000 clones, approximately 85% of them singletons. The specimen was peripheral blood, collected on day 0 of AZD1222 vaccination. These receptors all come from an adult in good health. Both conserved end residues are part of each CDR3. The D gene is left open where the match is weak. The size of a clone is reported for some rows only, either as once, few or many, or as a class for expanded clones.

TRBD2	TRBV7-2	TRBJ2-5	-	TGTGCCAGCAGCTTGGCGGGGGGCGTCAGGGAGACCCAGTACTTC	CASSLAGGVRETQYF
-	TRBV28	TRBJ1-5	-	TGTGCCAGCAGTTTAGTCGAGAATCAGCCCCAGCATTTT	CASSLVENQPQHF
-	TRBV28	TRBJ2-7	-	TGTGCCACCACCGGCGGATTCGGGACCTCCTACGAGCAGTACTTC	CATTGGFGTSYEQYF
TRBD1	TRBV7-2	TRBJ1-1	-	TGTGCCAGCAGCCTTCGGGACAGGGGGCTTGGCACTGAAGCTTTCTTT	CASSLRDRGLGTEAFF
-	TRBV7-3	TRBJ1-1	-	TGTGCCAGCAGCTTAATTGGGGGGACATCCAGCACTGAAGCTTTCTTT	CASSLIGGTSSTEAFF
TRBD2	TRBV27	TRBJ2-2	few	TGTGCCAGCAGGGAGGGGGGCGCGGGAGGGCCCGGGGAGCTGTTTTTT	CASREGGAGGPGELFF
TRBD1	TRBV6-1	TRBJ1-2	-	TGTGCCAGCAGTGACAGGGGGGTGACCTATGGCTACACCTTC	CASSDRGVTYGYTF
-	TRBV7-2	TRBJ2-7	-	TGTGCCAGCAGCTTATTCGCACCCCGGCGGGACGAGCAGTACTTC	CASSLFAPRRDEQYF
-	TRBV6-4	TRBJ2-5	-	TGTGCCAGCCGTACGGCTACTCAAGAGACCCAGTACTTC	CASRTATQETQYF
-	TRBV19	TRBJ1-6	few	TGTGCCAGTAGTAGGACCGGGAAGGATTCACCCCTCCACTTT	CASSRTGKDSPLHF
-	TRBV12-3/TRBV12-4	TRBJ2-2	-	TGTGCCAGCAGTTTACACACCGGGGAGCTGTTTTTT	CASSLHTGELFF
TRBD2	TRBV7-9	TRBJ2-5	few	TGTGCCAGCAGCTGGACTAGCGGCCAAGAGACCCAGTACTTC	CASSWTSGQETQYF
-	TRBV24-1	TRBJ2-2	-	TGTGCCACCAGTGACTCCACTAGTTTCGGAACCGGGGAGCTGTTTTTT	CATSDSTSFGTGELFF
-	TRBV28	TRBJ1-3	-	TGTGCCAGCAGCTCGTGGGGGGCGCAAGGAAACACCATATATTTT	CASSSWGAQGNTIYF
-	TRBV18	TRBJ1-5	-	TGTGCCAGCTCACCGTCTAGCTCCCGAGGCAATCAGCCCCAGCATTTT	CASSPSSSRGNQPQHF